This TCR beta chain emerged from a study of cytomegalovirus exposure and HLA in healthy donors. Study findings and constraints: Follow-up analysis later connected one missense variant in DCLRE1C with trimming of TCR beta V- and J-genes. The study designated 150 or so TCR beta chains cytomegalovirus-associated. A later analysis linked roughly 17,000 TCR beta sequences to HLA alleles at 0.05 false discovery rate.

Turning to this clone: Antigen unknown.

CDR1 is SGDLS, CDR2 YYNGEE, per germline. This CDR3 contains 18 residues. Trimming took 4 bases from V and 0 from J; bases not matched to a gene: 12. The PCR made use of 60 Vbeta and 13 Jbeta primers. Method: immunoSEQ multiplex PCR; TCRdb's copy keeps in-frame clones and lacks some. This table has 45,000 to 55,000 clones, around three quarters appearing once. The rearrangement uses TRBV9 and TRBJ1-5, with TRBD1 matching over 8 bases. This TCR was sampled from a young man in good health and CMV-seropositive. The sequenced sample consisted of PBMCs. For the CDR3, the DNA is TGTGCCAGCAGCCCTGGGACAGGAATCCCGAGTAGCAATCAGCCCCAGCATTTT. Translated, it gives CASSPGTGIPSSNQPQHF.